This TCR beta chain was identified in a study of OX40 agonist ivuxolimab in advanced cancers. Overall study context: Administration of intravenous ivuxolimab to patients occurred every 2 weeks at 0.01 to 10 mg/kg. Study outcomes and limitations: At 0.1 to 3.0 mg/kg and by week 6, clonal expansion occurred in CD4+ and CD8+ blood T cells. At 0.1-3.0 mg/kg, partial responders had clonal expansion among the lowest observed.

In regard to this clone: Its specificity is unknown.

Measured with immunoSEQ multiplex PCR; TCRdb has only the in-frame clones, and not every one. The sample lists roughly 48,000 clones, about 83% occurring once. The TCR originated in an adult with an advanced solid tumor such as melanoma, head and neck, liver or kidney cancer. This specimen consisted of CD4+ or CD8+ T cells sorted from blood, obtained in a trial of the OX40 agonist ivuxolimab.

CDR3 in amino acids: CASSPRTGASYEQYF. Here the CDR3 DNA reads TGTGCCAGCAGCCCCCGGACAGGGGCGTCCTACGAGCAGTACTTC. This chain joins TRBV9 and TRBJ2-7; 9 bases agree with TRBD1. CDR1 is SGDLS, CDR2 YYNGEE, per germline. The CDR3 spans 15 residues. Unmatched junction bases numbered 6, after V lost 4 bases and J lost 1 base.